Listed here are 21 T cell receptor beta chains from one sample, sequenced in a study of cytomegalovirus exposure and HLA in healthy donors. The PCR employed 60 Vbeta primers together with 13 Jbeta primers. The table came from immunoSEQ multiplex PCR; TCRdb's copy has only in-frame clones and leaves some out. The table records some 240,000 clones, around 90% of them present only once. Sequencing was done on a sample of PBMCs. These receptors originate from a girl aged 2 to 10 in good health and CMV-seronegative.

V usage is TRBV19 and J usage is TRBJ1-2; D is uncertain. The V and J ends lost 6 bases and 6 bases respectively, with 20 bases between them. This CDR3 is 15 amino acids long. Germline CDR1 reads LNHDA; CDR2 reads SQIVND (reference sequence). The CDR3 here is CASRRIDIPVDGYTF. The CDR3 nucleotides are TGTGCCAGTAGAAGAATCGACATCCCAGTTGATGGCTACACCTTC.

The V and J genes are TRBV29-1 and TRBJ2-7; a possible D gene is TRBD2 (5 bases). This CDR3 has 13 amino acids. Germline V CDR1 and CDR2: SQVTM, ANQGSEA. Deletions cut 2 bases from V and 6 bases from J, with 14 bases between. The CDR3, as DNA: TGCAGCGTTGAATCGGGAATTTCGAGCGAGCAGTACTTC. Translation: CSVESGISSEQYF.

The V call is TRBV10-2, the J call TRBJ1-1, with TRBD1 matching 11 bases. V lost 2 bases, J lost 5 bases, and 10 bases stayed unmatched. The CDR3 contains 17 residues. Germline loops: CDR1 WSHSY, CDR2 SAAADI. Written as DNA, the CDR3 is TGCGCCAGCAGTGAGACTGGACAGGGGGCGTTATGGACTGAAGCTTTCTTT. This sequence encodes CASSETGQGALWTEAFF.

This clone showed up just a few times. The chain employs TRBV13 and TRBJ1-1; 7 positions match TRBD1. Per the germline V gene, CDR1 is PRHDT and CDR2 is FYEKMQ (reference sequence). The ends lost 6 bases at V and 6 bases at J; junction bases unmatched: 1. The CDR3 spans 11 residues. CDR3 amino acids: CASRQGAEAFF. The CDR3 coding sequence is TGTGCCAGCAGGCAGGGGGCTGAAGCTTTCTTT.

The table lists this clone with a few counts. The chain carries TRBV6-5 and TRBJ2-7; D possibly corresponds to TRBD2 (6 bases). The CDR3 length is 15 residues. V lost 0 bases and J 1 base, leaving 10 bases between the germline ends. The germline V gene has CDR1 MNHEY and CDR2 SVGAGI. CDR3 coding DNA: TGTGCCAGCAGTTACTCGCCGGGGGAGTCCTACGAGCAGTACTTC. Translating it yields CASSYSPGESYEQYF.

The chain is built from TRBV7-9 and TRBJ2-5; 7 nucleotides line up with TRBD1. CDR1 is SEHNR, CDR2 FQNEAQ, per germline (reference sequence). V shed 4 bases, J shed 3 bases, and the junction held 14 bases outside the gene matches. This CDR3 spans 17 amino acids. The CDR3 loop is CASSSSGQAWREETQYF. CDR3 DNA: TGTGCCAGCAGCTCATCCGGACAGGCGTGGCGGGAAGAGACCCAGTACTTC.

The chain joins TRBV25-1 to TRBJ2-1; 7 nucleotides align to TRBD1. CDR3 length: 14 amino acids. J was trimmed by 7 bases and V by 6 bases; bases with no gene match: 9. Germline V gene lookup returns CDR1 MGHDK and CDR2 SYGVNS. In nucleotides, the CDR3 is TGTGCCAGCAGGCAGACAGGGTTCGGGAATGAGCAGTTCTTC. Amino acid sequence: CASRQTGFGNEQFF. Variable domain in full (rest from reference TRBV25-1 and TRBJ2-1): EADIYQTPRYLVIGTGKKITLECSQTMGHDKMYWYQQDPGMELHLIHYSYGVNSTEKGDLSSESTVSRIRTEHFPLTLESARPSHTSQYLCASRQTGFGNEQFFGPGTRLTVL.

This clone was counted a single time. The chain joins TRBV13 to TRBJ2-2; TRBD2 might be the D (6 bases). V was pared by 0 bases and J by 5 bases, with 7 bases between. Germline CDR1 and CDR2: PRHDT and FYEKMQ (reference sequence). The CDR3 is 14 amino acids. In DNA form, the CDR3 reads TGTGCCAGCAGCTTAGGCCGGGGGACCGGGGAGCTGTTTTTT. The encoded protein is CASSLGRGTGELFF.

This rearrangement joins TRBV7-9 to TRBJ2-7, with D perhaps matching TRBD2 (5 bases). Germline-derived CDR1 and CDR2 are SEHNR and FQNEAQ (reference sequence). The CDR3 totals 17 residues. The V end was cut by 0 bases, the J end by 0 bases, with 15 bases between. The CDR3 region has the DNA TGTGCCAGCAGCTTAGCTACGAGTGGGAGAGGCTCCTACGAGCAGTACTTC. Protein sequence: CASSLATSGRGSYEQYF.

The chain combines TRBV29-1 with TRBJ2-3; possible D gene TRBD2, 6 bases. With 7 bases removed from V and 7 bases from J, the gap between germline ends came to 30 bases. The germline V gene has CDR1 SQVTM and CDR2 ANQGSEA. The CDR3 totals 17 residues. CDR3 protein: CSAARDSFLTSDYTQYF. DNA for the CDR3: TGCAGCGCCGCCCGGGACTCCTTCCTCACTTCTGATTATACGCAGTATTTT.

The chain employs TRBV7-8 and TRBJ2-3; the match to TRBD2 covers 8 bases. J gave up 4 bases and V 5 bases, and 5 bases lay outside the gene matches. Germline V gene sequence: CDR1 SGHVS, CDR2 FQNEAQ. This CDR3 contains 14 residues. CDR3 region: CASSLSGGPDTQYF. In DNA form, the CDR3 reads TGTGCCAGCAGCCTAAGCGGGGGCCCAGATACGCAGTATTTT.

This chain links TRBV18 with TRBJ2-5, with no clear D. Germline-derived CDR1 and CDR2 are KGHSH and LQKENI. There are 14 residues in the CDR3. V was clipped by 3 bases and J by 0 bases, with 8 bases between them. DNA of the CDR3: TGTGCCAGCTCACCTCGTGGAGACCAAGAGACCCAGTACTTC. Amino acids: CASSPRGDQETQYF.

This clone appeared once. The chain is built from TRBV28 and TRBJ2-3, with 7 nucleotides matching TRBD1. V lost 6 bases, J lost 4 bases, and 10 bases stayed unmatched. CDR1 and CDR2 from the germline V gene are MDHEN and SYDVKM. The CDR3 is 15 amino acids. This chain's CDR3 is CASRAGRGMSDTQYF. CDR3 sequence (DNA): TGTGCCAGCAGAGCCGGCAGGGGGATGTCAGATACGCAGTATTTT.

The chain has TRBV18 and TRBJ1-2; 10 nucleotides match TRBD1. Trimming cost V 2 bases and J 6 bases; bases outside gene matches: 3. Germline lookup yields CDR1 KGHSH and CDR2 LQKENI. This CDR3 comprises 14 residues. This CDR3 is CASSPMGQGHGYTF. CDR3 sequence (DNA): TGTGCCAGCTCACCAATGGGACAGGGGCATGGCTACACCTTC.

The rearrangement joins TRBV2 to TRBJ2-1, with 7 positions matching TRBD2. The CDR3 has 12 residues. Germline loops: CDR1 SNHLY, CDR2 FYNNEI. V was clipped by 10 bases and J by 9 bases; unmatched bases: 9. CDR3 loop: CANTGTTGEQFF. In nucleotides, the CDR3 is TGTGCCAACACCGGGACTACCGGTGAGCAGTTCTTC.

This chain joins TRBV19 and TRBJ2-3, with 9 bases lining up with TRBD2. The trim removed 3 bases at V and 4 bases at J, leaving 5 bases unmatched. The CDR3 consists of 15 residues. Germline loops: CDR1 LNHDA, CDR2 SQIVND (reference sequence). The chain's CDR3 is CASSMGGGAADTQYF. The DNA of the CDR3 is TGTGCCAGTAGTATGGGCGGGGGGGCGGCAGATACGCAGTATTTT.

V usage is TRBV28 and J usage is TRBJ1-2; 8 bases fit TRBD1. The CDR3 sequence is 17 residues long. The germline V gene has CDR1 MDHEN and CDR2 SYDVKM. Germline trimming cut 6 bases from V and 5 bases from J; bases unmatched to any gene: 17. CDR3 sequence reads: CASSWAQGARGDYGYTF. DNA of the CDR3: TGTGCCAGCAGCTGGGCTCAGGGGGCCAGGGGAGATTATGGCTACACCTTC.

The chain links TRBV5-4 to TRBJ2-7, with 9 bases matching TRBD1. Germline loops: CDR1 SGHNT, CDR2 YYREEE (reference sequence). The length of the CDR3 is 15 residues. J lost 2 bases, V lost 4 bases, and 7 bases had no gene match. The CDR3 protein is CASSLRTGAAYEQYF. CDR3 DNA sequence: TGTGCCAGCAGCCTGAGGACAGGGGCAGCCTACGAGCAGTACTTC.

V usage is TRBV30 and J usage is TRBJ2-3; 9 nucleotides line up with TRBD2. V gave up 0 bases and J gave up 9 bases; unmatched junction bases: 10. The germline CDR1 and CDR2 sequences are GTSNPN and SVGIG (reference sequence). The CDR3 has 15 amino acids. The DNA for the CDR3 is TGTGCCTGGAGTGTTTTATTAGGCGGGGGGGGCACGCAGTATTTT. Translating gives CAWSVLLGGGGTQYF.

CDR3 coding DNA: TGTGCCAGCAGCTCGGGACAGGGGGACTACGAGCAGTACTTC. This gives the protein CASSSGQGDYEQYF. The rearrangement links TRBV11-3 to TRBJ2-5; TRBD1 matches at 11 bases. The J call may be mistaken, given a closer DNA end match to TRBJ2-7. There are 14 residues in the CDR3. Germline V gives CDR1 SGHNT, CDR2 YENEEA.

The rearrangement joins TRBV30 to TRBJ1-5; 7 bases align to TRBD1. Trimming removed 0 bases from V and 4 bases from J; junction bases left unmatched: 6. The CDR3 consists of 15 residues. Germline V lookup: CDR1 GTSNPN, CDR2 SVGIG (reference sequence). CDR3 sequence reads: CAWSVLGDRNQPQHF. For the CDR3, the DNA is TGTGCCTGGAGTGTACTTGGGGACAGAAATCAGCCCCAGCATTTT.